This T cell receptor beta chain was identified in a study of a mutant IDH1 vaccine in newly diagnosed glioma. Background on the study: Vaccines were begun 4-6 weeks after radiotherapy alone, or with temozolomide cycles.

About this clone: The antigen remains unidentified.

The germline CDR1 and CDR2 sequences are LNHDA and SQIVND (reference sequence). The V gene end was trimmed by 4 bases and the J gene end by 4 bases; junction bases not matched to a gene: 3. The CDR3 runs to 14 residues. Time point of the sample: week 35, safety follow-up. Alongside topical imiquimod, each dose of vaccine comprised 300 ug of mutant IDH1 20-mer peptide. The study enrolled donors with new WHO grade 3 or 4 IDH1-mutant, ATRX-lost astrocytomas. Using immunoSEQ multiplex PCR, the repertoire was profiled, and TCRdb retains in-frame clones only, with some absent. The sample lists roughly 52,000 clones; around 78% were seen once.

The source is a middle-aged man with glioma. The chain uses TRBV19 and TRBJ1-3; 8 bases line up with TRBD1. This specimen was PBMCs, taken from a glioma patient whose treatment included an IDH1 peptide vaccine. DNA for the CDR3: TGTGCCAGTAGTAGCAGGGGGCAAGGAAACACCATATATTTT. It translates to CASSSRGQGNTIYF.